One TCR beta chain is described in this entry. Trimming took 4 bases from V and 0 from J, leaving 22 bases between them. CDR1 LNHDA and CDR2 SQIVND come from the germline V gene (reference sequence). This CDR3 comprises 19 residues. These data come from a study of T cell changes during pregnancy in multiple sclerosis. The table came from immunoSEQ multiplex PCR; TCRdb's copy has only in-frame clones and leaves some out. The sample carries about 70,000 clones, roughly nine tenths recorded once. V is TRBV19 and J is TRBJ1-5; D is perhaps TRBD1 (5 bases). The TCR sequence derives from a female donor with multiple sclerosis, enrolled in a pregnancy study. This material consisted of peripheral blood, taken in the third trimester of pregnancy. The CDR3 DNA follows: TGTGCCAGTAGTAAGGCCAGGGCGGGCTATAGCGGTAGCAATCAGCCCCAGCATTTT. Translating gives CASSKARAGYSGSNQPQHF.